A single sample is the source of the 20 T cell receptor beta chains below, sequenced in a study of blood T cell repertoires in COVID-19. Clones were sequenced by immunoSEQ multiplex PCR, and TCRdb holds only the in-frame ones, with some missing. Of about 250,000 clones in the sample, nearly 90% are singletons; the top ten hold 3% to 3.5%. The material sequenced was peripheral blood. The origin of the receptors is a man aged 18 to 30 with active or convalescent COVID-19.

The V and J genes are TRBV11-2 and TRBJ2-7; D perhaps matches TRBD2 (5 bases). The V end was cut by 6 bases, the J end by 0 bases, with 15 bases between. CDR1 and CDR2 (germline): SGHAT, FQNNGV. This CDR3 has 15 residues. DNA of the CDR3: TGTGCCAGCAGTCAAAGCGGAAACCCCTCCTACGAGCAGTACTTC. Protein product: CASSQSGNPSYEQYF.

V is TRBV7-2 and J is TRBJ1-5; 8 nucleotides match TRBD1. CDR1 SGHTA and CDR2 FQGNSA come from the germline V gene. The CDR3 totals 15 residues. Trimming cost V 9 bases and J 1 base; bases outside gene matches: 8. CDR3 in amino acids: CASTDRGFSNQPQHF. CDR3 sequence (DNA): TGTGCCAGTACTGACAGGGGCTTCAGCAATCAGCCCCAGCATTTT.

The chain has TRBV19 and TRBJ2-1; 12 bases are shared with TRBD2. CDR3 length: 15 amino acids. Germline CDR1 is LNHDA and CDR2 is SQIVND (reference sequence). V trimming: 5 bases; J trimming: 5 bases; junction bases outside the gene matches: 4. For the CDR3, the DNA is TGTGCCAGTAGTCTAGCGGGAGGGCGGGACAATGAGCAGTTCTTC. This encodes CASSLAGGRDNEQFF.

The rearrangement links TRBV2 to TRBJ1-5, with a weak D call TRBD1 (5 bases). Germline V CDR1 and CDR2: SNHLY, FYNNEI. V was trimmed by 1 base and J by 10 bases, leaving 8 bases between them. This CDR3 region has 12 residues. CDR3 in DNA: TGTGCCAGCAGTGAAGAGGGGTCCCCCCAGCATTTT. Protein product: CASSEEGSPQHF.

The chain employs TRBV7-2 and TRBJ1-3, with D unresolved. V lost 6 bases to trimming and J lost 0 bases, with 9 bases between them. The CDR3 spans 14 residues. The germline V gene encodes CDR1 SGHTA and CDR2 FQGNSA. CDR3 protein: CASRGGFSGNTIYF. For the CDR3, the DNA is TGTGCCAGCAGGGGAGGGTTCTCTGGAAACACCATATATTTT.

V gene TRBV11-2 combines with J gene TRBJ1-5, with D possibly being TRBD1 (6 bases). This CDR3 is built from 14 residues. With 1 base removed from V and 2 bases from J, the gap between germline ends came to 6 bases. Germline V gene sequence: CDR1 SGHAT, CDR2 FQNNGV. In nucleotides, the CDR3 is TGTGCCAGCAGCTTAGCAGGGGGCAATCAGCCCCAGCATTTT. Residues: CASSLAGGNQPQHF.

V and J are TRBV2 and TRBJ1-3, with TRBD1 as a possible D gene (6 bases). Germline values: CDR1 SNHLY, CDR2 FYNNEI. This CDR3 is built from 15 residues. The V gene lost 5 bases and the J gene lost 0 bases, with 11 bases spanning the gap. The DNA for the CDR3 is TGTGCCAGCAGTCCGGGACAAGACTCTGGAAACACCATATATTTT. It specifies CASSPGQDSGNTIYF.

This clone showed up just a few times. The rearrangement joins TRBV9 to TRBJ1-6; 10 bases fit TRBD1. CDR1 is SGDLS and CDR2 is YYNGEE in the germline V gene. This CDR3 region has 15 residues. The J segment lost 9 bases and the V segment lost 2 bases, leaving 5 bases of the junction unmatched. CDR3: CASSVRDRGGSPLHF. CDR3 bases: TGTGCCAGCAGCGTCCGGGACAGGGGAGGTTCACCCCTCCACTTT.

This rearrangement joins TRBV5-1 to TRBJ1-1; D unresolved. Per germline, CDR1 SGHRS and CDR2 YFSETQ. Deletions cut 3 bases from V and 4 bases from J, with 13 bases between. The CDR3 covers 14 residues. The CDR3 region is CASSSKMSGTEAFF. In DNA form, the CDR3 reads TGCGCCAGCAGCTCGAAAATGAGTGGCACTGAAGCTTTCTTT.

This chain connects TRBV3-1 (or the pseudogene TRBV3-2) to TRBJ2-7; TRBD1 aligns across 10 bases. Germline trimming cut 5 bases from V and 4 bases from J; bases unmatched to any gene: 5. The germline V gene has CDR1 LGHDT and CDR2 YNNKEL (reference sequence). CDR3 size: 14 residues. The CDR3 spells CASSSRDRGYEQYF. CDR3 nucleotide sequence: TGTGCCAGCAGCTCCCGGGACAGGGGTTACGAGCAGTACTTC.

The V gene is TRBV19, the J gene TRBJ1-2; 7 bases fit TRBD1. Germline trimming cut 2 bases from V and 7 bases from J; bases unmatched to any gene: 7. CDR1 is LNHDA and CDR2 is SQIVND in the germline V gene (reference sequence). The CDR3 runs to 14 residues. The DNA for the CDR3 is TGTGCCAGTAGTATAAGGACAGGAAGTTCTGGCTACACCTTC. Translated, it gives CASSIRTGSSGYTF.

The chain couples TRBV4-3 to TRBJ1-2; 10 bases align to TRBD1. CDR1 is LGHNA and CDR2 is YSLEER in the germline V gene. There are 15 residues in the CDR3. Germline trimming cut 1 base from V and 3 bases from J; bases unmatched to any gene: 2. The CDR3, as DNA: TGCGCCAGCAGCCAAGCCGGGACAGGGGACTATGGCTACACCTTC. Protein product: CASSQAGTGDYGYTF.

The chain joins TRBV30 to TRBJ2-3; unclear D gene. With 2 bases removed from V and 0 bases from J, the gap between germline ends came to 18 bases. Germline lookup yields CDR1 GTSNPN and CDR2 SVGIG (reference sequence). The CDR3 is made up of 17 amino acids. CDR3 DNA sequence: TGTGCCTGGAGTAGGAGTGGTAGCCGATATAGCACAGATACGCAGTATTTT. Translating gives CAWSRSGSRYSTDTQYF.

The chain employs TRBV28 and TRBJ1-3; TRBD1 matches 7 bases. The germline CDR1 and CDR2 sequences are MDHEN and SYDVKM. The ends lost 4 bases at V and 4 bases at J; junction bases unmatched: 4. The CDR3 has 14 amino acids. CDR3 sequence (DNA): TGTGCCAGCAGTTCGACAGGGTCAGGAAACACCATATATTTT. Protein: CASSSTGSGNTIYF.

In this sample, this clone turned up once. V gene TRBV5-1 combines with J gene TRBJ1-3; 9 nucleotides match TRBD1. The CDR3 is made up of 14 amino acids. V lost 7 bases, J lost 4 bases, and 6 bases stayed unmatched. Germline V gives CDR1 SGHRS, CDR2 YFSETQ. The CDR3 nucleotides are TGCGCCAGCGGCGAAGGGACAGGGGGAAACACCATATATTTT. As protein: CASGEGTGGNTIYF.

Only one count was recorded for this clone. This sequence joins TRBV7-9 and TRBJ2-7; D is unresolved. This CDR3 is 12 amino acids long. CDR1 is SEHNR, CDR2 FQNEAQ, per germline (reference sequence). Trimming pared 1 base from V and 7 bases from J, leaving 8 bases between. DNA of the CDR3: TGTGCCAGCAGCTTAGAACACAAAGAGCAGTACTTC. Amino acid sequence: CASSLEHKEQYF.

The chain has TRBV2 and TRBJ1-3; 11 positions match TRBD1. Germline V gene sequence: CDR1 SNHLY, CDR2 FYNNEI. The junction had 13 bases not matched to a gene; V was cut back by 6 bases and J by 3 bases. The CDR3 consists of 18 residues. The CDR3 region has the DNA TGTGCCAGCAGCTACAACAGGGACAGGGGGTTCGGTGGAAACACCATATATTTT. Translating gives CASSYNRDRGFGGNTIYF. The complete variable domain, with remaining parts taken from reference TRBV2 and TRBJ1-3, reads EPEVTQTPSHQVTQMGQEVILRCVPISNHLYFYWYRQILGQKVEFLVSFYNNEISEKSEIFDDQFSVERPDGSNFTLKIRSTKLEDSAMYFCASSYNRDRGFGGNTIYFGEGSWLTVV.

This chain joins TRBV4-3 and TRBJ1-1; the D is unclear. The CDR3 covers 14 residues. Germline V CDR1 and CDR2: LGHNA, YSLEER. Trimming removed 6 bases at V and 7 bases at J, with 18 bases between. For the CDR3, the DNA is TGCGCCAGCAGTCGGGAACTCATCAACGATGAAGCTTTCTTT. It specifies CASSRELINDEAFF.

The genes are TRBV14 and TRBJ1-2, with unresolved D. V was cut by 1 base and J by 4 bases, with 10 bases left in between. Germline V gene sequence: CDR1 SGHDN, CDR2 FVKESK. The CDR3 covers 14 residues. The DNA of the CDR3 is TGTGCCAGCAGCCAAGGATCTATAGTCTATGGCTACACCTTC. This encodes CASSQGSIVYGYTF.

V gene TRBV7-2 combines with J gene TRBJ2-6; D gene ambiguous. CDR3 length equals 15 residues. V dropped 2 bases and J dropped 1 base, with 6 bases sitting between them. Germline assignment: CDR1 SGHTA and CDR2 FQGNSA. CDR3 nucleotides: TGTGCCAGCAGCTTATCAGTTTCTGGGGCCAACGTCCTGACTTTC. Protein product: CASSLSVSGANVLTF.